The present T cell receptor beta chain was sequenced within a study of blood T cell repertoires in COVID-19. Study-level information: PBMCs, B-cell-depleted T cells, or T cells provided the cDNA or gDNA that made up the material.

The CDR3 consists of 15 residues. Germline V gene data show CDR1 as KGHSH and CDR2 as LQKENI. V was trimmed by 6 bases and J by 4 bases, leaving 15 bases between them. In the authors' workflow: Estimated nucleated cell counts came from reference gene primer amplification. Profiling relied on immunoSEQ multiplex PCR, and the TCRdb table lists in-frame clones only, not all of them. That table supplies the V and J calls and clone size; D and trimming were determined from the DNA. The sample lists around 16,000 clones; 75% to 85% were seen once. The specimen sequenced was peripheral blood. V usage is TRBV18 and J usage is TRBJ2-2; D possibly corresponds to TRBD2 (6 bases). This clonotype was sampled from a man older than 75 with active COVID-19. In nucleotides, the CDR3 is TGTGCCAGCTCCCCTTATAAGGGAGGCACCGGGGAGCTGTTTTTT. This sequence encodes CASSPYKGGTGELFF.